This T cell receptor beta chain appears in the sequencing data of a study of PD-1 blockade in mismatch repair-deficient tumors. Looking at the study overall: Patients had approximately 11 mismatch repair-deficient cancer types and were previously treated and progressing.

A remark on this clone: Its cognate antigen is unknown.

Three pembrolizumab responders had their TCRs sequenced. Notes on the study in general: Rapid post-treatment expansion, then contraction, generally preceding radiologic response, marked tumor-resident clones.

V dropped 1 base and J dropped 1 base, with 16 bases sitting between them. From germline, CDR1 is SGHVS and CDR2 FNYEAQ. This CDR3 spans 17 amino acids. Data came from immunoSEQ multiplex PCR; TCRdb stores just in-frame clones and leaves some out. The sample lists roughly 130,000 clones, 88% occurring once. The source is an adult with mismatch repair-deficient cancer. Material: peripheral blood, obtained about 17 months after starting pembrolizumab. The J gene is TRBJ1-2, the V gene TRBV7-6; TRBD1 might be the D (5 bases). The chain's CDR3 is CASSLELGGILNYGYTF. CDR3 sequence (DNA): TGTGCCAGCAGCTTAGAGTTGGGGGGGATTCTTAACTATGGCTACACCTTC.